Listed here are 17 T cell receptor beta chains from one sample, sequenced in a study of cytomegalovirus exposure and HLA in healthy donors. Primers: 60 Vbeta forward and 13 Jbeta reverse. TCRdb's table, derived via immunoSEQ multiplex PCR, lists solely in-frame clones and lacks some. The table lists 55,000 to 75,000 clones, approximately 80% of them singletons, with about 3% in the top ten. The material sequenced was PBMCs. These receptors were collected from a girl under 18 in good health and CMV-seropositive.

V gene TRBV29-1 combines with J gene TRBJ1-1, with D uncertain. CDR1 is SQVTM, CDR2 ANQGSEA, per germline. Trimming shortened V by 0 bases and J by 0 bases, and 11 bases separated the two germline ends. The CDR3 consists of 15 residues. The CDR3 spells CSVEEVVSMNTEAFF. The DNA of the CDR3 is TGCAGCGTTGAAGAGGTTGTCAGTATGAACACTGAAGCTTTCTTT. Full variable domain (remainder filled in from reference TRBV29-1 and TRBJ1-1): SAVISQKPSRDICQRGTSLTIQCQVDSQVTMMFWYRQQPGQSLTLIATANQGSEATYESGFVIDKFPISRPNLTFSTLTVSNMSPEDSSIYLCSVEEVVSMNTEAFFGQGTRLTVV.

This chain joins TRBV30 and TRBJ1-5; D not resolved. The germline V and J ends were trimmed by 0 bases and 9 bases, with 12 bases remaining between them. From germline, CDR1 is GTSNPN and CDR2 SVGIG (reference sequence). CDR3 length: 13 amino acids. CDR3 region: CAWSVSSRRPQHF. The CDR3, as DNA: TGTGCCTGGAGTGTTAGTTCCCGCCGGCCCCAGCATTTT.

The chain carries TRBV6-1 and TRBJ1-6, with TRBD1 matching 7 bases. Unmatched junction bases numbered 5, after V lost 8 bases and J lost 1 base. The CDR3 runs to 15 residues. Germline CDR1 is MNHNS and CDR2 is SASEGT. Here the CDR3 DNA reads TGTGCCAGCGGGACAGAGCTTTCCTATAATTCACCCCTCCACTTT. It yields the protein CASGTELSYNSPLHF.

The chain is built from TRBV7-2 and TRBJ1-5; D uncertain. The CDR3 has 14 amino acids. V was trimmed by 2 bases and J by 7 bases, leaving 12 bases between them. Per the germline V gene, CDR1 is SGHTA and CDR2 is FQGNSA. The CDR3 DNA follows: TGTGCCAGCAGCTTAATACCCCGCGCCCAGCCCCAGCATTTT. Protein sequence: CASSLIPRAQPQHF. Full variable domain (missing parts from reference TRBV7-2 and TRBJ1-5): GAGVSQSPSNKVTEKGKDVELRCDPISGHTALYWYRQSLGQGLEFLIYFQGNSAPDKSGLPSDRFSAERTGGSVSTLTIQRTQQEDSAVYLCASSLIPRAQPQHFGDGTRLSIL.

In the case of this clone: The junction departs from germline at one end; a sequencing error may be responsible. CDR3 nucleotides: TGTGCTAGCAGCTTAGTAATCGTACTGGGCGTTGACTATGGCTACACCTTC. Protein product: CASSLVIVLGVDYGYTF. The chain links TRBV7-7 to TRBJ1-2; D is unclear. In germline, CDR1 is SSHAT, CDR2 FNYEAQ (reference sequence). The CDR3 spans 17 residues.

J is TRBJ1-5 and V is TRBV7-2; 7 nucleotides line up with TRBD1. V gave up 5 bases and J gave up 0 bases; unmatched junction bases: 7. This CDR3 has 16 amino acids. Germline loops: CDR1 SGHTA, CDR2 FQGNSA. CDR3 in DNA: TGTGCCAGCAGCGCCGGGACAGAATATAGCAATCAGCCCCAGCATTTT. It is translated as CASSAGTEYSNQPQHF.

The chain employs TRBV28 and TRBJ2-3; 10 nucleotides agree with TRBD2. This CDR3 has 15 residues. The V gene's germline CDR1 is MDHEN and CDR2 SYDVKM. The J segment lost 2 bases and the V segment lost 10 bases, leaving 9 bases of the junction unmatched. DNA for the CDR3: TGTGCCACCTACCTTAGCGGGGGGTACACAGATACGCAGTATTTT. Amino acids: CATYLSGGYTDTQYF.

This sequence joins TRBV4-1 and TRBJ1-2; 7 nucleotides align to TRBD1. V lost 0 bases, J lost 7 bases, and 8 bases stayed unmatched. In germline, CDR1 is MGHRA, CDR2 YSYEKL. This CDR3 spans 15 amino acids. The CDR3 sequence is CASSQDGAYRGGYTF. DNA of the CDR3: TGCGCCAGCAGCCAAGATGGGGCATACAGGGGTGGCTACACCTTC.

The chain is built from TRBV30 and TRBJ1-5, with TRBD1 as a possible D gene (5 bases). The germline gives CDR1 GTSNPN, CDR2 SVGIG (reference sequence). Trimming shortened V by 8 bases and J by 4 bases, and 12 bases separated the two germline ends. This CDR3 spans 12 amino acids. CDR3 in DNA: TGTGCCCAACTACAGGTTAATCAGCCCCAGCATTTT. This translates into CAQLQVNQPQHF.

The chain has TRBV28 and TRBJ1-5, with D perhaps matching TRBD1 (5 bases). The CDR3 has 17 residues. CDR1 MDHEN and CDR2 SYDVKM come from the germline V gene. V lost 1 base to trimming and J lost 0 bases, with 13 bases between them. The DNA for the CDR3 is TGTGCCAGCAGTTTATTGCTAGGGGATGATAGCAATCAGCCCCAGCATTTT. Translating it yields CASSLLLGDDSNQPQHF.

The CDR3 DNA follows: TGCAGCGTTGATTTAGGGGTAATGGATACGCAGTATTTT. Translation: CSVDLGVMDTQYF. The rearrangement links TRBV29-1 to TRBJ2-3; TRBD1 might be the D (5 bases). The length of the CDR3 is 13 residues. Trimming took off 3 bases at V and 6 bases at J, with 13 bases between the two ends. Germline CDR1 SQVTM, CDR2 ANQGSEA.

This chain uses TRBV5-1 with TRBJ2-2, with D perhaps TRBD2 (5 bases). Germline assignment: CDR1 SGHRS and CDR2 YFSETQ. V lost 4 bases to trimming and J lost 3 bases, with 10 bases between them. The length of the CDR3 is 14 residues. The CDR3 is CASSEGPDTGELFF. The CDR3 DNA reads as TGCGCCAGCAGCGAGGGTCCAGACACCGGGGAGCTGTTTTTT.

J is TRBJ1-4 and V is TRBV7-9; the D is unclear. Trimming pared 6 bases from V and 13 bases from J, leaving 18 bases between. In germline, CDR1 is SEHNR, CDR2 FQNEAQ (reference sequence). The CDR3 is 13 amino acids. This CDR3 is CASRLTLSGSLFF. The DNA for the CDR3 is TGTGCCAGCAGATTAACGTTGTCCGGGTCACTGTTTTTT.

The chain recombines TRBV11-3 with TRBJ1-1, with D hard to call. The CDR3 consists of 13 residues. Germline V gene data show CDR1 as SGHNT and CDR2 as YENEEA. V lost 5 bases and J lost 0, with 7 bases in between. DNA for the CDR3: TGTGCCAGCAGCGATGAGTTGAACACTGAAGCTTTCTTT. Translated: CASSDELNTEAFF.

A single count supports this clone. The chain joins TRBV19 to TRBJ1-4; D is possibly TRBD1 (6 bases). The CDR3 sequence is 15 residues long. Trimming took 8 bases from V and 1 from J, leaving 14 bases between them. In germline, CDR1 is LNHDA, CDR2 SQIVND (reference sequence). CDR3 residues: CASHGGLITNEKLFF. CDR3 coding DNA: TGTGCCAGTCACGGGGGGCTGATAACTAATGAAAAACTGTTTTTT.

The genes are TRBV30 and TRBJ1-6; TRBD1 might be the D (6 bases). The germline gives CDR1 GTSNPN, CDR2 SVGIG (reference sequence). The CDR3 consists of 13 residues. Deletions cut 5 bases from V and 8 bases from J, with 13 bases between. The DNA of the CDR3 is TGTGCCTGGGCTCGACAGGCGGATTCACCCCTCCACTTT. Amino acid sequence: CAWARQADSPLHF.

The rearrangement uses TRBV2 and TRBJ1-5; D might be TRBD1 (6 bases). Germline CDR1 and CDR2: SNHLY and FYNNEI. CDR3 length: 13 residues. Trimming stripped 8 bases from V and 7 bases from J, with 15 bases between. The CDR3 nucleotides read TGTGCCAGCCTGAAAGGGGGAGAACAGCCCCAGCATTTT. This codes for CASLKGGEQPQHF.